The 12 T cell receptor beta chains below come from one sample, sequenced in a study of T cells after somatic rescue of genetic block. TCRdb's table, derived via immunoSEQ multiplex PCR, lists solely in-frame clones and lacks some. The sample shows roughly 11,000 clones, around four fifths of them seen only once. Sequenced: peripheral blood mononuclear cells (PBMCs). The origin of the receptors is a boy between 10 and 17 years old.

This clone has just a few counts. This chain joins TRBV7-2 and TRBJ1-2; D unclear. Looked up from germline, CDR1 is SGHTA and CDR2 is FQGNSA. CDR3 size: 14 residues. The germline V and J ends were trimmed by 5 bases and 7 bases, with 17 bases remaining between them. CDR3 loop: CASSPAGGHSGYTF. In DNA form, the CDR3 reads TGTGCCAGCAGCCCAGCGGGAGGTCATTCTGGCTACACCTTC. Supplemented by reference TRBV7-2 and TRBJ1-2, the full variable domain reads GAGVSQSPSNKVTEKGKDVELRCDPISGHTALYWYRQSLGQGLEFLIYFQGNSAPDKSGLPSDRFSAERTGGSVSTLTIQRTQQEDSAVYLCASSPAGGHSGYTFGSGTRLTVV.

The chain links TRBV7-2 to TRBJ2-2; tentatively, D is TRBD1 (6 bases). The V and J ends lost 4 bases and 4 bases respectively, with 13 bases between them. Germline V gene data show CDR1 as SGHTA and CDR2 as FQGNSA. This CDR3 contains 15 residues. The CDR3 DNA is TGTGCCAGCAGCTCGGGACACTACGGCACCGGGGAGCTGTTTTTT. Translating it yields CASSSGHYGTGELFF.

CDR3 sequence (DNA): TGCGCCAGCAGCGCCAACCTCCGGGACAGGGTACGAGGGAACATTCAGTACTTC. Amino acids: CASSANLRDRVRGNIQYF. This rearrangement joins TRBV5-1 to TRBJ2-4, with TRBD1 matching over 9 bases. The V segment lost 4 bases and the J segment 7 bases; nucleotides outside the gene matches: 18. This CDR3 contains 18 residues. The germline V gene encodes CDR1 SGHRS and CDR2 YFSETQ.

The DNA of the CDR3 is TGTGCCAGCAGCCAGGGCGGGCTAGTCCCCCGCGGCGAAGAGCTGTTTTTT. Translation: CASSQGGLVPRGEELFF. The chain combines TRBV13 with TRBJ2-2; D may correspond to TRBD1 or TRBD2 (5 bases each). The V end was cut by 5 bases, the J end by 11 bases, with 27 bases between. The germline CDR1 and CDR2 sequences are PRHDT and FYEKMQ (reference sequence). The CDR3 is 17 amino acids.

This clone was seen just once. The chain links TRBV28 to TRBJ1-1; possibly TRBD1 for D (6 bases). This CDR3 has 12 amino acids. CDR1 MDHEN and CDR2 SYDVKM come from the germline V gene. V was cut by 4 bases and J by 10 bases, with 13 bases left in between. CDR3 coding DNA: TGTGCCAGCAGTTCAGGGGCTCTCGGAGCTTTCTTT. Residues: CASSSGALGAFF. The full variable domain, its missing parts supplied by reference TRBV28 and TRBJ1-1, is DVKVTQSSRYLVKRTGEKVFLECVQDMDHENMFWYRQDPGLGLRLIYFSYDVKMKEKGDIPEGYSVSREKKERFSLILESASTNQTSMYLCASSSGALGAFFGQGTRLTVV.

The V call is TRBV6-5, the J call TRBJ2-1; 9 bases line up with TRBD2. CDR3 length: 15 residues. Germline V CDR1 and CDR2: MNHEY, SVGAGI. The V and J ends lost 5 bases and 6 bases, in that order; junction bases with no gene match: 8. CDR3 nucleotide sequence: TGTGCCAGCAGTCTGAGCGGGAGGTTAGGCAATGAGCAGTTCTTC. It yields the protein CASSLSGRLGNEQFF.

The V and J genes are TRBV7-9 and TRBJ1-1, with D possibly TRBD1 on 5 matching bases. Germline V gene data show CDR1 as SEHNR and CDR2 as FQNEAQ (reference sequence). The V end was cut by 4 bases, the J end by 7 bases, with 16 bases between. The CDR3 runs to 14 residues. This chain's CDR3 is CASSSGISGGEAFF. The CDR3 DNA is TGTGCCAGCAGCTCCGGTATTTCGGGGGGTGAAGCTTTCTTT.

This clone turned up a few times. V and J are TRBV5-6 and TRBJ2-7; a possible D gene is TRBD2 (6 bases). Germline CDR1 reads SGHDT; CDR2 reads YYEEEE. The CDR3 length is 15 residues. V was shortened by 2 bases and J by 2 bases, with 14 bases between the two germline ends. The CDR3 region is CASSLSSVRTYEQYF. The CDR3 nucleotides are TGTGCCAGCAGCTTATCTAGCGTGAGGACCTACGAGCAGTACTTC. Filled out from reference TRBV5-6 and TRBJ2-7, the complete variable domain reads DAGVTQSPTHLIKTRGQQVTLRCSPKSGHDTVSWYQQALGQGPQFIFQYYEEEERQRGNFPDRFSGHQFPNYSSELNVNALLLGDSALYLCASSLSSVRTYEQYFGPGTRLTVT.

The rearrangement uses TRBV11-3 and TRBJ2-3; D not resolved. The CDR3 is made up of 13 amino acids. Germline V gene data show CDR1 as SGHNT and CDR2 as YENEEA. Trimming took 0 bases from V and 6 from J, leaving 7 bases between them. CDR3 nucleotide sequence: TGTGCCAGCAGCTTAGATAGGATGGATACGCAGTATTTT. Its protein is CASSLDRMDTQYF.

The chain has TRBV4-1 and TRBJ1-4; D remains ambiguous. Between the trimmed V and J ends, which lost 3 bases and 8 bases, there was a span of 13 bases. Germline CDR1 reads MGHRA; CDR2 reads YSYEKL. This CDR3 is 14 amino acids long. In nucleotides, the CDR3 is TGCGCCAGCAGCCACCTCCTCCCGAGGGAAAAACTGTTTTTT. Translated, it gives CASSHLLPREKLFF.

CDR3 protein: CASSQGRRLSGGNTIYF. The CDR3 DNA follows: TGCGCCAGCAGCCAAGGAAGGAGACTCTCGGGCGGAAACACCATATATTTT. The rearrangement links TRBV4-3 to TRBJ1-3; D is uncertain. V lost 1 base, J lost 4 bases, and 17 bases lay in between. This CDR3 is built from 17 residues. Looked up from germline, CDR1 is LGHNA and CDR2 is YSLEER.

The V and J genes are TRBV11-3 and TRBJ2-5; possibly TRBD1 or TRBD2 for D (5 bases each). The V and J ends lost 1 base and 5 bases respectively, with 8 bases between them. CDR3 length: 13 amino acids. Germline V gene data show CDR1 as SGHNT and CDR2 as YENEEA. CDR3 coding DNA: TGTGCCAGCAGCTTAGGGGACGGGGAGACCCAGTACTTC. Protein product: CASSLGDGETQYF.